This TCR beta chain was documented in a study of shared clonotypes between healthy human individuals. Genomic DNA of every subset was divided equally among multiple immunoSEQ plates. Authors' methods: ImmunoSEQ output lacked quality scores and full-length reads, limiting matched filtering. The repertoire was sequenced with immunoSEQ multiplex PCR; TCRdb's copy has only in-frame clones and lacks some. V, J and clone size are taken as reported in that table, and D and trimming were inferred from the DNA itself. Of 2,500,000 or so clones listed, roughly 92% were seen once; the top ten hold roughly 0.13%. Study-level results: Sampling included only blood; tissue repertoires likely differ.

With regard to this clone: Its specificity is unknown.

Sequencing was performed on naive CD4+ T cells sorted from blood. Subset of the sample: CD45RA+ positively selected. This TCR was sampled from a man younger than 30 in good health.

This CDR3 reads CATLSYTEAFF. CDR3 nucleotide sequence: TGTGCCACCCTTTCGTACACTGAAGCTTTCTTT. The gene calls are TRBV6-1 and TRBJ1-1; no firm D call. Per the germline V gene, CDR1 is MNHNS and CDR2 is SASEGT. Between the trimmed V and J ends, which lost 10 bases and 3 bases, there was a span of 9 bases. This CDR3 is built from 11 residues.